The 16 T cell receptor beta chains listed next were all sequenced from one sample in a study of cytomegalovirus exposure and HLA in healthy donors. Primers for the PCR totalled 60 Vbeta and 13 Jbeta. The repertoire was sequenced with immunoSEQ multiplex PCR; TCRdb's copy has only in-frame clones and lacks some. Of fewer than 120,000 clones in the sample, 65% to 80% were seen once. Sequenced input: PBMCs. These TCRs come from a man in his thirties or forties in good health and CMV-seropositive.

This chain connects TRBV5-1 to TRBJ1-5; TRBD1 is a possible D gene (6 bases). CDR1 is SGHRS and CDR2 is YFSETQ in the germline V gene. V was shortened by 2 bases and J by 4 bases, with 10 bases between the two germline ends. The length of the CDR3 is 14 residues. CDR3 in amino acids: CASSLGTPNQPQHF. The CDR3 DNA reads TGCGCCAGCAGCTTAGGGACACCAAATCAGCCCCAGCATTTT.

V and J are TRBV7-9 and TRBJ1-1; D not resolved. This CDR3 region has 14 residues. The germline V gene has CDR1 SEHNR and CDR2 FQNEAQ (reference sequence). V lost 9 bases, J lost 0 bases, and 14 bases lay in between. DNA of the CDR3: TGTGCCAGTACGCGAACCGCCATGAACACTGAAGCTTTCTTT. It encodes CASTRTAMNTEAFF. Full variable domain (remainder filled in from reference TRBV7-9 and TRBJ1-1): DTGVSQNPRHKITKRGQNVTFRCDPISEHNRLYWYRQTLGQGPEFLTYFQNEAQLEKSRLLSDRFSAERPKGSFSTLEIQRTEQGDSAMYLCASTRTAMNTEAFFGQGTRLTVV.

Of note for this clone: Other DNA sequences in this specimen translate into the identical CDR3. The chain is built from TRBV2 and TRBJ2-2; weak D call: TRBD1 (6 bases). Trimming shortened V by 1 base and J by 6 bases, and 12 bases separated the two germline ends. Germline-derived CDR1 and CDR2 are SNHLY and FYNNEI. The length of the CDR3 is 15 residues. The CDR3: CASSEGGLKPGELFF. The CDR3 DNA follows: TGTGCCAGCAGTGAAGGGGGGCTTAAACCCGGGGAGCTGTTTTTT.

J is TRBJ2-1 and V is TRBV27; possible D gene TRBD2, 5 bases. The CDR3 totals 13 residues. Deletions cut 5 bases from V and 9 bases from J, with 14 bases between. CDR1 is MNHEY and CDR2 is SMNVEV in the germline V gene (reference sequence). As DNA, the CDR3 is TGTGCCAGCAGTATGAATCCCGCGGGTGAGCAGTTCTTC. It codes for CASSMNPAGEQFF.

The rearrangement uses TRBV19 and TRBJ2-7; 8 nucleotides match TRBD1. The CDR3 loop spans 13 amino acids. The junction had 7 bases not matched to a gene; V was cut back by 6 bases and J by 6 bases. In germline, CDR1 is LNHDA, CDR2 SQIVND (reference sequence). CDR3 loop: CASSGQGRGEQYF. CDR3 coding DNA: TGTGCCAGTAGCGGACAGGGACGGGGCGAGCAGTACTTC.

The genes are TRBV11-3 and TRBJ1-1; D is uncertain. V lost 3 bases, J lost 6 bases, and 14 bases lay in between. The germline CDR1 and CDR2 sequences are SGHNT and YENEEA. The length of the CDR3 is 14 residues. The CDR3 reads CASSFDRVKAEAFF. CDR3 DNA: TGTGCCAGCAGCTTCGACCGGGTGAAGGCTGAAGCTTTCTTT.

This clone was seen once. The chain has TRBV7-9 and TRBJ2-5, with TRBD2 matching over 11 bases. Germline V gene data show CDR1 as SEHNR and CDR2 as FQNEAQ (reference sequence). J gave up 4 bases and V 5 bases, and 9 bases lay outside the gene matches. The CDR3 runs 16 residues. CDR3 nucleotide sequence: TGTGCCAGCAGCGCTGCTAGCGGGGGGAAGGGAGAGACCCAGTACTTC. Protein sequence: CASSAASGGKGETQYF.

V is TRBV14 and J is TRBJ1-2; 12 nucleotides agree with TRBD1. The junction had 3 bases not matched to a gene; V was cut back by 0 bases and J by 7 bases. Germline loops: CDR1 SGHDN, CDR2 FVKESK. This CDR3 is 15 amino acids long. The CDR3 DNA is TGTGCCAGCAGCCAAGATCCGGGACAGGGGGCTGGCTACACCTTC. Protein: CASSQDPGQGAGYTF. Variable domain in full (rest from reference TRBV14 and TRBJ1-2): EAGVTQFPSHSVIEKGQTVTLRCDPISGHDNLYWYRRVMGKEIKFLLHFVKESKQDESGMPNNRFLAERTGGTYSTLKVQPAELEDSGVYFCASSQDPGQGAGYTFGSGTRLTVV.

This chain joins TRBV11-2 and TRBJ1-4, with D unclear. V was clipped by 4 bases and J by 4 bases, with 13 bases between them. Germline values: CDR1 SGHAT, CDR2 FQNNGV. The CDR3 runs to 15 residues. The CDR3, as DNA: TGTGCCAGCAGCTCCGAGGCCCACATTAATGAAAAACTGTTTTTT. Encoded protein: CASSSEAHINEKLFF.

A few counts support this clone. V and J are TRBV2 and TRBJ2-2; TRBD2 matches 7 bases. This CDR3 has 14 amino acids. From germline, CDR1 is SNHLY and CDR2 FYNNEI. V shed 6 bases, J shed 5 bases, and the junction held 6 bases outside the gene matches. The CDR3 sequence: CASRALASTGELFF. The CDR3 coding sequence is TGTGCCAGCAGGGCACTAGCGAGTACCGGGGAGCTGTTTTTT.

The chain recombines TRBV19 with TRBJ2-2; 9 positions match TRBD1. The CDR3 totals 17 residues. Germline V gives CDR1 LNHDA, CDR2 SQIVND (reference sequence). The ends lost 5 bases at V and 7 bases at J; junction bases unmatched: 14. The CDR3 DNA is TGTGCCAGTAGTCACCGACGGGAGACAGGGGGGATCGGGGAGCTGTTTTTT. Protein product: CASSHRRETGGIGELFF.

This sequence joins TRBV6-5 and TRBJ1-2; 8 bases agree with TRBD1. The CDR3 totals 13 residues. The V gene end was trimmed by 5 bases and the J gene end by 6 bases; junction bases not matched to a gene: 5. Germline lookup yields CDR1 MNHEY and CDR2 SVGAGI. The CDR3 region has the DNA TGTGCCAGCAGTCTAACAGGGGGGAATGGCTACACCTTC. Translated, it gives CASSLTGGNGYTF.

The rearrangement joins TRBV5-4 to TRBJ2-3; 8 bases agree with TRBD1. The CDR3 covers 16 residues. Germline V gives CDR1 SGHNT, CDR2 YYREEE (reference sequence). J lost 0 bases, V lost 4 bases, and 7 bases had no gene match. CDR3 sequence reads: CASSPRDRGSTDTQYF. The CDR3 DNA reads as TGTGCCAGCAGCCCCCGAGACAGGGGTAGCACAGATACGCAGTATTTT.

V and J are TRBV14 and TRBJ2-7; the D gene is possibly TRBD1 (5 bases). V was cut by 5 bases and J by 6 bases, with 8 bases left in between. The CDR3 totals 11 residues. Germline assignment: CDR1 SGHDN and CDR2 FVKESK. The DNA for the CDR3 is TGTGCCAGCAGCGCAGGGCCCGAGCAGTACTTC. Translated, it gives CASSAGPEQYF.

The chain has TRBV18 and TRBJ2-3; 8 bases agree with TRBD2. V shed 0 bases, J shed 5 bases, and the junction held 4 bases outside the gene matches. This CDR3 is 15 amino acids long. Per the germline V gene, CDR1 is KGHSH and CDR2 is LQKENI. The DNA of the CDR3 is TGTGCCAGCTCACCACCGGGGACTAGAGAAGATACGCAGTATTTT. The encoded protein is CASSPPGTREDTQYF.

This clone is categorized as medium-sized. The genes are TRBV7-6 and TRBJ2-3; maybe TRBD1 (6 bases). The CDR3 spans 12 residues. Trimming pared 6 bases from V and 3 bases from J, leaving 7 bases between. Germline V gene data show CDR1 as SGHVS and CDR2 as FNYEAQ. CDR3 bases: TGTGCCAGCAGTGGACAGACAGATACGCAGTATTTT. Translated, it gives CASSGQTDTQYF.